The sample holds a few counts of the clone carrying this TCR beta chain. Its antigen is not identified. The data were taken from a study of blood T cells in healthy people across ages. Trimming removed 8 bases at V and 5 bases at J, with 16 bases between. The CDR3 is 14 residues long. The germline gives CDR1 SGHTA, CDR2 FQGTGA. The study's findings and limits: Underestimates were what the diversity estimates from one million T cells were considered to be.

The second PCR ran roughly 6 to 11 cycles with a sample-barcoded 5' primer and J-beta primers. TCRdb reprocessed the 5' RACE reads with MiXCR, giving one entry per CDR3 protein. The table lists about 1,500,000 distinct CDR3 sequences, roughly 27% of them singletons. The chain uses TRBV7-3 and TRBJ2-1, with D maybe TRBD2 (7 bases). The sample comprised blood. This TCR was sampled from a woman in her twenties or thirties in good health. CDR3 sequence (DNA): TGTGCCAGCGGCGGGGGCGGTCCTAACAATGAGCAGTTCTTC. Translating it yields CASGGGGPNNEQFF.